This T cell receptor (beta chain) comes out of a study of shared clonotypes between healthy human individuals. TCRdb's copy holds only in-frame clones and misses some; the assay was immunoSEQ multiplex PCR. The data show some 1 million clones, around four fifths seen once. Germline V gene data show CDR1 as SNHLY and CDR2 as FYNNEI. The CDR3 has 12 amino acids. V lost 4 bases and J lost 6, with 8 bases in between. Donors were healthy HIV-negative adults without recently reported acute infections or vaccinations. CD4+ cells underwent separation, giving CD45RA+ naive and CD45RA-negative memory subsets. The rearrangement joins TRBV2 to TRBJ2-3; no definite D call. The sequencing input was memory CD4+ T cells sorted from blood. This sample's subset: CD45RA-negative fraction. The clonotype comes from a young man in good health. CDR3 nucleotides: TGTGCCAGCAGTGTTAAGTGGGATACGCAGTATTTT. Its protein is CASSVKWDTQYF.